The 11 T cell receptor beta chains listed next were all sequenced from one sample in a study of T cells expressing NK-cell markers. TCRdb re-called the 5' RACE reads; one entry per CDR3 protein, DNA not given. The sample data list 150,000 or so distinct CDR3 sequences. Sequenced material: blood T cells: a sorted CD56 or NKG2C T cell subset, CD4+ or CD8+ T cells, or bulk PBMC T cells (not recorded which). These receptors were obtained from a woman aged 50 to 65 in good health.

This sequence joins TRBV3-1 and TRBJ2-2; without DNA, the TCRdb call of TRBD2 cannot be checked. CDR1 LGHDT and CDR2 YNNKEL come from the germline V gene (reference sequence). This CDR3 contains 15 residues. CDR3 sequence reads: CASSPTSGEIGELFF.

The rearrangement uses TRBV4-1 and TRBJ1-6; TCRdb gives TRBD1 as the D gene, but with no DNA this cannot be confirmed. The CDR3 totals 16 residues. Germline values: CDR1 MGHRA, CDR2 YSYEKL. The CDR3 sequence is CASSRERTGQSSPLHF.

The gene calls are TRBV30 and TRBJ1-5; TCRdb calls TRBD1, which cannot be checked without DNA. CDR3 size: 14 residues. From germline, CDR1 is GTSNPN and CDR2 SVGIG (reference sequence). The CDR3 loop reads CAWSVGASNQPQHF.

The CDR3 loop reads CASSMVLFGSNQPQHF. The V and J genes are TRBV19 and TRBJ1-5. CDR1 and CDR2 from the germline V gene are LNHDA and SQIVND (reference sequence). This CDR3 is 16 amino acids long. Variable domain in full (rest from reference TRBV19 and TRBJ1-5): DGGITQSPKYLFRKEGQNVTLSCEQNLNHDAMYWYRQDPGQGLRLIYYSQIVNDFQKGDIAEGYSVSREKKESFPLTVTSAQKNPTAFYLCASSMVLFGSNQPQHFGDGTRLSIL.

The chain combines TRBV3-1 with TRBJ2-4. Per the germline V gene, CDR1 is LGHDT and CDR2 is YNNKEL (reference sequence). The CDR3 totals 16 residues. CDR3 in amino acids: CASSQRLRIAKNIQYF.

CDR3: CAWSSGQGDNEQFF. The chain uses TRBV30 and TRBJ2-1; the D call of TRBD1 rests on TCRdb alone, since no DNA is present to check it. The CDR3 extends over 14 amino acids. CDR1 and CDR2 (germline): GTSNPN, SVGIG (reference sequence).

The CDR3 reads CASRTGTDYNEQFF. V usage is TRBV4-1 and J usage is TRBJ2-1; TCRdb lists TRBD1, though no DNA is available to test this call. The CDR3 is 14 amino acids. Germline V gives CDR1 MGHRA, CDR2 YSYEKL.

The chain employs TRBV12-3 or TRBV12-4 and TRBJ2-3; lacking DNA, the TRBD2 call made by TCRdb goes unchecked. The CDR3 is 15 residues long. This CDR3 is CASSLRGLADSTQYF.

The chain has TRBV20-1 and TRBJ2-1; the D call from TCRdb, TRBD2, cannot be confirmed without DNA. Germline V gene lookup returns CDR1 DFQATT and CDR2 SNEGSKA (reference sequence). The CDR3 has 15 amino acids. The CDR3 is CSARGLAPFYNEQFF.

V is TRBV9 and J is TRBJ2-7; TCRdb designates TRBD2, a call that cannot be tested without DNA. CDR3 size: 14 residues. Per the germline V gene, CDR1 is SGDLS and CDR2 is YYNGEE. The chain's CDR3 is CASSVRDFAYEQYF.

The chain links TRBV12-3 or TRBV12-4 to TRBJ2-3; with no DNA, the TCRdb D assignment of TRBD2 cannot be verified. This CDR3 is 14 amino acids long. The CDR3 spells CASSWGGRSDTQYF.